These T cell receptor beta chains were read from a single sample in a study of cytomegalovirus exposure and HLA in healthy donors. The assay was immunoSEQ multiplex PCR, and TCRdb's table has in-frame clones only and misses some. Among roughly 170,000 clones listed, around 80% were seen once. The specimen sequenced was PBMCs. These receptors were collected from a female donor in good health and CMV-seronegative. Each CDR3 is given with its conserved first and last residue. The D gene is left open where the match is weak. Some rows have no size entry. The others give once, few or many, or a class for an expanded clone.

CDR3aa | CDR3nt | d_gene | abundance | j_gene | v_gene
CASSQKPLGGEQFF | TGCGCCAGCAGCCAAAAGCCCTTGGGGGGGGAGCAGTTCTTC | TRBD2 | . | TRBJ2-1 | TRBV4-1
CASSSRGTRYYEQYF | TGTGCCAGCAGCTCAAGGGGGACAAGGTACTACGAGCAGTACTTC | . | . | TRBJ2-7 | TRBV7-9
CASAGGHPYEQYF | TGTGCCAGCGCCGGTGGGCACCCCTACGAGCAGTACTTC | . | . | TRBJ2-7 | TRBV7-8
CASRRGGRGLNTGELFF | TGTGCCAGTAGGAGAGGGGGCAGGGGGCTGAACACCGGGGAGCTGTTTTTT | TRBD1 | . | TRBJ2-2 | TRBV19
CASSLIGAYSNQPQHF | TGTGCCAGCAGTCTGATAGGGGCCTATAGCAATCAGCCCCAGCATTTT | . | . | TRBJ1-5 | TRBV28
CASSYRTSGAQRTQYF | TGTGCCAGCAGTTATAGGACTAGCGGAGCGCAGAGAACGCAGTATTTT | TRBD2 | . | TRBJ2-3 | TRBV6-5
CASSLATSPYEQYF | TGCGCCAGCAGCTTGGCCACATCGCCCTACGAGCAGTACTTC | . | once | TRBJ2-7 | TRBV5-1
CASSERRLVEFQETQYF | TGTGCCAGCAGTGAAAGGAGACTGGTCGAATTCCAAGAGACCCAGTACTTC | . | . | TRBJ2-5 | TRBV6-1
CASSPGQGKNYGYTF | TGCGCCAGCAGCCCGGGACAGGGGAAAAACTATGGCTACACCTTC | TRBD1 | few | TRBJ1-2 | TRBV4-1
CASSEDRDSPLHF | TGTGCCAGCAGTGAGGACAGGGATTCACCCCTCCACTTT | TRBD1 | few | TRBJ1-6 | TRBV6-1
CASSPEGYGTDTQYF | TGTGCCAGCTCACCGGAGGGGTATGGCACAGATACGCAGTATTTT | . | . | TRBJ2-3 | TRBV18
CASSLLGGSGGQETQYF | TGTGCCAGCAGTTTATTGGGCGGTAGCGGGGGACAAGAGACCCAGTACTTC | TRBD2 | . | TRBJ2-5 | TRBV27
CASSGESAAAFF | TGTGCCAGCTCAGGTGAATCGGCGGCAGCTTTCTTT | . | few | TRBJ1-1 | TRBV18
CASRYRGSNQPQHF | TGTGCCAGCAGATACAGGGGGAGCAATCAGCCCCAGCATTTT | TRBD1 | . | TRBJ1-5 | TRBV28
CASSYVGGYEQYF | TGTGCCAGCAGTTATGTGGGAGGCTACGAGCAGTACTTC | . | . | TRBJ2-7 | TRBV6-5
CATKGGGGKNIQYF | TGTGCCACCAAGGGAGGGGGAGGCAAAAACATTCAGTACTTC | . | . | TRBJ2-4 | TRBV28
CASSVSGSGTEAFF | TGTGCCAGCAGCGTATCAGGGTCGGGCACTGAAGCTTTCTTT | . | . | TRBJ1-1 | TRBV9
CASSGGTAHSYEQYF | TGTGCCAGCAGTGGCGGGACAGCGCACTCCTACGAGCAGTACTTC | . | . | TRBJ2-7 | TRBV6-1
CARSLGPGGAPYNEQFF | TGTGCCAGAAGCTTGGGCCCCGGCGGAGCACCCTACAATGAGCAGTTCTTC | . | once | TRBJ2-1 | TRBV5-3
CASSLVGGDRSNYGYTF | TGTGCCAGCAGCTTAGTGGGAGGGGACAGGAGTAACTATGGCTACACCTTC | TRBD1 | . | TRBJ1-2 | TRBV7-9
CASSPQGQRNGYTF | TGTGCCAGCTCACCGCAGGGACAGAGGAATGGCTACACCTTC | TRBD1 | . | TRBJ1-2 | TRBV18
CASSSAGGGWGYTF | TGTGCCAGCAGCTCCGCCGGGGGGGGGTGGGGCTACACCTTC | . | few | TRBJ1-2 | TRBV11-2
CASRGAGGIYEQYF | TGTGCCAGCAGGGGGGCCGGCGGAATCTACGAGCAGTACTTC | . | . | TRBJ2-7 | TRBV6-1
CASSITLAPIYEQYF | TGTGCCAGTAGTATCACGCTAGCGCCGATCTACGAGCAGTACTTC | . | . | TRBJ2-7 | TRBV19
CAICRTGGRDEQYF | TGTGCCATCTGCCGGACAGGGGGCCGGGACGAGCAGTACTTC | TRBD1 | . | TRBJ2-7 | TRBV10-3
CASSPPGGLAGSQFF | TGTGCCAGCTCACCACCGGGGGGACTAGCAGGATCTCAGTTCTTC | TRBD2 | . | TRBJ2-1 | TRBV18